The source of this T cell receptor beta chain is a study of response to subunit inactivated influenza vaccine. Study-level results: There was a suggestion from the authors that each seasonal influenza vaccination recruits few new T cells.

TCRdb itself ran the RT-PCR reads through MiXCR, one entry per CDR3 protein. The sample contains around 710,000 distinct CDR3 sequences, 11% to 15% of which appear only once. V was pared by 3 bases and J by 4 bases, with 5 bases of the junction left unmatched. This CDR3 is built from 15 residues. The germline V gene encodes CDR1 LNHNV and CDR2 YYDKDF (reference sequence). This clonotype was observed a few times. Its target is not known. Sequenced material: PBMCs from blood, taken about 14 days before vaccination. The TCR sequence derives from a man aged 50 to 59 who received an inactivated influenza vaccine. The V gene is TRBV15, the J gene TRBJ2-1; 8 bases match TRBD2. The CDR3 nucleotides read TGTGCCACCAGCAGGCGGGGGGACTCTTACAATGAGCAGTTCTTC. It is translated as CATSRRGDSYNEQFF.